A selection of T cell receptor beta chains follows, all from one sample in a study of T-cell memory formation after mild COVID-19. TCRdb redid the calling of the 5' RACE reads with MiXCR, one entry per CDR3 protein. The top ten hold around 8.8% of the sample, which has 350,000 to 450,000 distinct CDR3 sequences, roughly 24% seen once. Sample: PBMCs or a T cell subset sorted from them (not recorded which). The receptor set was obtained from an adult woman who had mild COVID-19 (a few samples of this study predate the infection). Cell type and time point are not known. CDR3s include the opening cysteine and the closing phenylalanine or tryptophan. The D gene is left open where the match is weak. Where a row states a size, it is once, few, many or the class of an expanded clone; other rows omit it.

v_call: TRBV27; clone_size: -; d_call: TRBD1; j_call: TRBJ2-2; cdr3_aa: CASSLGQTSTGELFF; cdr3_nt: TGTGCCAGCAGTTTGGGACAGACTTCGACCGGGGAGCTGTTTTTT
v_call: TRBV5-1; clone_size: -; d_call: -; j_call: TRBJ2-7; cdr3_aa: CASSLVPAEQYF; cdr3_nt: TGCGCCAGCAGCTTAGTACCGGCCGAGCAGTACTTC
v_call: TRBV11-3; clone_size: -; d_call: TRBD2; j_call: TRBJ2-3; cdr3_aa: CASSAGGSADTQYF; cdr3_nt: TGTGCCAGCAGTGCGGGAGGGAGCGCAGATACGCAGTATTTT
v_call: TRBV29-1; clone_size: -; d_call: TRBD1; j_call: TRBJ1-1; cdr3_aa: CSARRPGGTEAFF; cdr3_nt: TGCAGCGCTCGTCGGCCAGGGGGCACTGAAGCTTTCTTT
v_call: TRBV24-1; clone_size: once; d_call: TRBD1; j_call: TRBJ1-2; cdr3_aa: CATSEGTEVYGYTF; cdr3_nt: TGTGCCACCAGTGAGGGGACAGAAGTCTATGGCTACACCTTC
v_call: TRBV5-1; clone_size: few; d_call: -; j_call: TRBJ2-7; cdr3_aa: CASSLYAGHSYEQYF; cdr3_nt: TGCGCCAGCAGCTTGTACGCAGGCCACTCCTACGAGCAGTACTTC
v_call: TRBV29-1; clone_size: -; d_call: -; j_call: TRBJ2-7; cdr3_aa: CSVVAYSYEQYF; cdr3_nt: TGCAGCGTTGTGGCGTACTCCTACGAGCAGTACTTC
v_call: TRBV4-1; clone_size: -; d_call: -; j_call: TRBJ2-7; cdr3_aa: CASSLRPLQLYEQYF; cdr3_nt: TGCGCCAGCAGCCTACGCCCCTTGCAGCTCTACGAGCAGTACTTC
v_call: TRBV9; clone_size: few; d_call: -; j_call: TRBJ2-2; cdr3_aa: CASSVRSGLTTGELFF; cdr3_nt: TGTGCCAGCAGCGTAAGATCGGGACTTACCACCGGGGAGCTGTTTTTT
v_call: TRBV15; clone_size: few; d_call: -; j_call: TRBJ2-2; cdr3_aa: CATSSGSNTGELFF; cdr3_nt: TGTGCCACCAGCAGTGGTTCTAACACCGGGGAGCTGTTTTTT
v_call: TRBV15; clone_size: -; d_call: TRBD1; j_call: TRBJ1-1; cdr3_aa: CATSRGHGTGERNTEAFF; cdr3_nt: TGTGCCACCAGCAGAGGACACGGGACAGGGGAACGGAACACTGAAGCTTTCTTT
v_call: TRBV25-1; clone_size: few; d_call: -; j_call: TRBJ1-1; cdr3_aa: CASSETTEDTEAFF; cdr3_nt: TGTGCCAGCAGTGAAACGACAGAAGACACTGAAGCTTTCTTT
v_call: TRBV7-8; clone_size: many; d_call: -; j_call: TRBJ2-1; cdr3_aa: CASSLDGRGYDEQFF; cdr3_nt: TGTGCCAGCAGCTTAGACGGCAGGGGCTACGATGAGCAGTTCTTC
v_call: TRBV12-3/TRBV12-4; clone_size: -; d_call: TRBD1; j_call: TRBJ1-5; cdr3_aa: CASSPTGVGNQPQHF; cdr3_nt: TGTGCCAGCAGTCCGACAGGGGTTGGCAATCAGCCCCAGCATTTT
v_call: TRBV6-5; clone_size: -; d_call: -; j_call: TRBJ1-4; cdr3_aa: CASSYGRWLGEKLFF; cdr3_nt: TGTGCCAGCAGTTACGGGCGTTGGCTCGGAGAAAAACTGTTTTTT
v_call: TRBV7-8; clone_size: few; d_call: TRBD1; j_call: TRBJ2-2; cdr3_aa: CASSSHLDRASTGELFF; cdr3_nt: TGTGCCAGCAGCTCTCATCTGGACAGGGCGTCTACCGGGGAGCTGTTTTTT
v_call: TRBV12-5; clone_size: -; d_call: TRBD1; j_call: TRBJ2-1; cdr3_aa: CASGSPTGGGHNEQFF; cdr3_nt: TGTGCTAGTGGTTCCCCCACAGGGGGCGGACACAATGAGCAGTTCTTC
v_call: TRBV5-5; clone_size: -; d_call: -; j_call: TRBJ2-1; cdr3_aa: CASSLPLSYNEQFF; cdr3_nt: TGTGCCAGCAGCTTGCCCCTCTCCTACAATGAGCAGTTCTTC
v_call: TRBV6-1; clone_size: -; d_call: -; j_call: TRBJ2-7; cdr3_aa: CASSDPAGSSYEQYF; cdr3_nt: TGTGCCAGCAGTGATCCGGCAGGGAGCTCCTACGAGCAGTACTTC
v_call: TRBV6-5; clone_size: few; d_call: -; j_call: TRBJ1-1; cdr3_aa: CASSYSQRSTEAFF; cdr3_nt: TGTGCCAGCAGTTACTCCCAAAGGAGCACTGAAGCTTTCTTT
v_call: TRBV7-9; clone_size: many; d_call: -; j_call: TRBJ2-5; cdr3_aa: CASSLLNAGETQYF; cdr3_nt: TGTGCCAGCAGCTTACTCAACGCCGGGGAGACCCAGTACTTC
v_call: TRBV12-3/TRBV12-4; clone_size: -; d_call: -; j_call: TRBJ1-4; cdr3_aa: CASSWGTKGEKLFF; cdr3_nt: TGTGCCAGCAGTTGGGGGACCAAGGGTGAAAAACTGTTTTTT
v_call: TRBV3-1; clone_size: -; d_call: -; j_call: TRBJ2-3; cdr3_aa: CASSQDTDSTDTQYF; cdr3_nt: TGTGCCAGCAGCCAAGACACAGACAGCACAGATACGCAGTATTTT
v_call: TRBV4-1; clone_size: -; d_call: TRBD1; j_call: TRBJ1-1; cdr3_aa: CASSSGTGHGGTEAFF; cdr3_nt: TGCGCCAGCAGCTCCGGGACAGGGCATGGGGGGACTGAAGCTTTCTTT